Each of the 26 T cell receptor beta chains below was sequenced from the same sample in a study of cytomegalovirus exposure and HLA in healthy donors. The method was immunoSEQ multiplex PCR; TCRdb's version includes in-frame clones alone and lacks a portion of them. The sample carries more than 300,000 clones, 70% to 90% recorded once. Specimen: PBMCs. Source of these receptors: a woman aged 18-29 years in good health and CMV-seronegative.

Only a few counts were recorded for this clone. CDR3: CSVADRGLTEAFF. In DNA, the CDR3 is TGCAGCGTAGCGGACAGGGGGCTTACTGAAGCTTTCTTT. The V and J genes are TRBV29-1 and TRBJ1-1, with TRBD1 matching 11 bases. The V gene end was trimmed by 6 bases and the J gene end by 5 bases; junction bases not matched to a gene: 5. CDR1 and CDR2 (germline): SQVTM, ANQGSEA. This CDR3 is 13 amino acids long.

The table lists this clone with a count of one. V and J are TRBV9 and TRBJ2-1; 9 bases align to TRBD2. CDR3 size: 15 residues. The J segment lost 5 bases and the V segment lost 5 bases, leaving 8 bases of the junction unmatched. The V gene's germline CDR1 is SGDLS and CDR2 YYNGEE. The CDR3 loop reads CASSPFSGRHNEQFF. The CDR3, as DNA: TGTGCCAGCAGTCCTTTTAGCGGGAGACACAATGAGCAGTTCTTC.

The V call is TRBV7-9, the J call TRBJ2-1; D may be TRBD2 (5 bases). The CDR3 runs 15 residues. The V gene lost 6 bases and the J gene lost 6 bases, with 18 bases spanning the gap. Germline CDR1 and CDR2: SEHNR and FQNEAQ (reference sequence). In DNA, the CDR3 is TGTGCCAGCAGGTATATGGCTAGCATTGGCAATGAGCAGTTCTTC. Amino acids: CASRYMASIGNEQFF.

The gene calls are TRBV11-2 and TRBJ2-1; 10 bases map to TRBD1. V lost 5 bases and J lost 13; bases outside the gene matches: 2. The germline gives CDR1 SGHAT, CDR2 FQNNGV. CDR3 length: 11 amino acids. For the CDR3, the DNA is TGTGCCAGCAGCCGGGACAGGGGTCAGTTCTTC. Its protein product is CASSRDRGQFF.

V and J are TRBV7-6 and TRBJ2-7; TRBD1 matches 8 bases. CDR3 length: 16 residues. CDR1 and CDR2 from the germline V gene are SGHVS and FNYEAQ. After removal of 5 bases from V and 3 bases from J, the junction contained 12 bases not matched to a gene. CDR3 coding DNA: TGTGCCAGCAGCCCCTCAACCGGGACAGGCTACTACGAGCAGTACTTC. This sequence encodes CASSPSTGTGYYEQYF.

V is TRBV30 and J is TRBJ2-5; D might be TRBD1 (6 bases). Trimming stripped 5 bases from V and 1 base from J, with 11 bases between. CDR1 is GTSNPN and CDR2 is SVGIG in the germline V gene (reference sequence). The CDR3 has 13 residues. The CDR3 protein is CAWQRTVQETQYF. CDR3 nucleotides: TGTGCCTGGCAAAGGACAGTCCAAGAGACCCAGTACTTC.

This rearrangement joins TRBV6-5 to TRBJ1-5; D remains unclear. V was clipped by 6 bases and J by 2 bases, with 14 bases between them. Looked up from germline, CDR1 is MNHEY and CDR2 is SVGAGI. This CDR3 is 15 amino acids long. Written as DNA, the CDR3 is TGTGCCAGCAGCCCCGGTCTAGTGGGCAATCAGCCCCAGCATTTT. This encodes CASSPGLVGNQPQHF.

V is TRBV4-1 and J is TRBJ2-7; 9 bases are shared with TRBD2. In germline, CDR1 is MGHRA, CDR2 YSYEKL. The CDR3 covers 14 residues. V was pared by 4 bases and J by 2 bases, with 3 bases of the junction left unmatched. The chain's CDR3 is CASSLSSGAYEQYF. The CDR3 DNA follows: TGCGCCAGCAGCCTATCTAGCGGGGCCTACGAGCAGTACTTC.

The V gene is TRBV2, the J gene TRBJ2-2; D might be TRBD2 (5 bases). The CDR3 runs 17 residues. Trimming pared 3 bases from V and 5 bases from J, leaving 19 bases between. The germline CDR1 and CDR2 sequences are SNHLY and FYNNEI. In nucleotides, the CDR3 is TGTGCCAGCAGTGATGATAGTGGCGCGGGTGGAACCGGGGAGCTGTTTTTT. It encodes CASSDDSGAGGTGELFF.

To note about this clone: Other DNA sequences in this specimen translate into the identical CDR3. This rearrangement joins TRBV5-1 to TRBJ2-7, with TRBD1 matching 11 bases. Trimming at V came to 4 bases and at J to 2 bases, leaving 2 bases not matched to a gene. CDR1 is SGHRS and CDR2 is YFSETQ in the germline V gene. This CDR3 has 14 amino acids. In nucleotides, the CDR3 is TGCGCCAGCAGCCTGGGACAGGGGGCCTACGAGCAGTACTTC. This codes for CASSLGQGAYEQYF.

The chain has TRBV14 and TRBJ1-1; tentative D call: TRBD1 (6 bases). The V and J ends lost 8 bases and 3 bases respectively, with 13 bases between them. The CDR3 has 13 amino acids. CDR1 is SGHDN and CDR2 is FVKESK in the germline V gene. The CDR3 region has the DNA TGTGCCAGCCAGTTACAGGGCTACACTGAAGCTTTCTTT. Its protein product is CASQLQGYTEAFF.

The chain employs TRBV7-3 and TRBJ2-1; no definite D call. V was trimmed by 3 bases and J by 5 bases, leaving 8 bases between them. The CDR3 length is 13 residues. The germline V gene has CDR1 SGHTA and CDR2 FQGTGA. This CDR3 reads CASSFGVNNEQFF. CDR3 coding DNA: TGTGCCAGCAGCTTCGGTGTAAACAATGAGCAGTTCTTC.

The DNA of the CDR3 is TGCGCCAGCAGTGTACAGGGGGTTATGGATGGCTACACCTTC. Translated, it gives CASSVQGVMDGYTF. The chain links TRBV5-1 to TRBJ1-2; 8 nucleotides match TRBD1. Germline V lookup: CDR1 SGHRS, CDR2 YFSETQ. V lost 5 bases, J lost 6 bases, and 9 bases stayed unmatched. This CDR3 has 14 residues. Using reference TRBV5-1 and TRBJ1-2 for the parts outside the CDR3, the full variable domain is KAGVTQTPRYLIKTRGQQVTLSCSPISGHRSVSWYQQTPGQGLQFLFEYFSETQRNKGNFPGRFSGRQFSNSRSEMNVSTLELGDSALYLCASSVQGVMDGYTFGSGTRLTVV.

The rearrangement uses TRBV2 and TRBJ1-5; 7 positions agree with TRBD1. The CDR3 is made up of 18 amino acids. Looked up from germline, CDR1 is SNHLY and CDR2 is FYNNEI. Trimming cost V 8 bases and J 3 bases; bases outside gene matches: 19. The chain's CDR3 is CASRSPNIRTGINQPQHF. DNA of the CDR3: TGTGCCAGCCGGAGCCCGAACATTCGGACAGGAATCAATCAGCCCCAGCATTTT.

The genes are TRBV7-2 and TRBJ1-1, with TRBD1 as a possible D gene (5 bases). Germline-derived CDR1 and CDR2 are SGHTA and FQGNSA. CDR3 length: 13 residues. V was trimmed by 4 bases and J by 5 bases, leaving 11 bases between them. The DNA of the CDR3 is TGTGCCAGCAGCTCGCAGGGTTGGACTGAAGCTTTCTTT. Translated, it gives CASSSQGWTEAFF.

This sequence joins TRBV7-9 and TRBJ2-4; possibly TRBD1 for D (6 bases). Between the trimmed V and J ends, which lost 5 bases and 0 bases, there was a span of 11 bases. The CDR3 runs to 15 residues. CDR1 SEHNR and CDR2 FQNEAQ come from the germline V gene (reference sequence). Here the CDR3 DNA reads TGTGCCAGCAGCACTTGGACAGTAGCCAAAAACATTCAGTACTTC. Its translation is CASSTWTVAKNIQYF.

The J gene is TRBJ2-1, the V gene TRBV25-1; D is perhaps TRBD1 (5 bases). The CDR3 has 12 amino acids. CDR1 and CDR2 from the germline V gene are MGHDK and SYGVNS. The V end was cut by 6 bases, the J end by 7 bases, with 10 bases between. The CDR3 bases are TGTGCCAGCAGATTGGGGCTAAATGAGCAGTTCTTC. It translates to CASRLGLNEQFF.

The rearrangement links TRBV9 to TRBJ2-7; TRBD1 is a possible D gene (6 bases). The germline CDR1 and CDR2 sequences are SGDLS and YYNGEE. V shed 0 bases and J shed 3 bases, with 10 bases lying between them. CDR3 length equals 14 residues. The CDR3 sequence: CASSVDRVGYEQYF. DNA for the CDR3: TGTGCCAGCAGCGTAGACAGGGTGGGCTACGAGCAGTACTTC.

The CDR3 sequence: CASSPVVSNEKLFF. The CDR3 nucleotides are TGTGCCAGCAGTCCCGTAGTGTCAAATGAAAAACTGTTTTTT. This chain uses TRBV27 with TRBJ1-4; D gene unclear. V lost 5 bases to trimming and J lost 5 bases, with 12 bases between them. Looked up from germline, CDR1 is MNHEY and CDR2 is SMNVEV (reference sequence). The CDR3 covers 14 residues. The variable domain in full, with the rest retrieved from reference TRBV27 and TRBJ1-4, is EAQVTQNPRYLITVTGKKLTVTCSQNMNHEYMSWYRQDPGLGLRQIYYSMNVEVTDKGDVPEGYKVSRKEKRNFPLILESPSPNQTSLYFCASSPVVSNEKLFFGSGTQLSVL.

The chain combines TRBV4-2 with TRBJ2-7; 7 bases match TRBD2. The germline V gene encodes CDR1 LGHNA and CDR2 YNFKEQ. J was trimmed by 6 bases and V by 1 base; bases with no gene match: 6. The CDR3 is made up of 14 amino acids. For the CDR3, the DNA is TGTGCCAGCAGCCAAGGTAAGGCGGGAGCCGAGCAGTACTTC. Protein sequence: CASSQGKAGAEQYF.

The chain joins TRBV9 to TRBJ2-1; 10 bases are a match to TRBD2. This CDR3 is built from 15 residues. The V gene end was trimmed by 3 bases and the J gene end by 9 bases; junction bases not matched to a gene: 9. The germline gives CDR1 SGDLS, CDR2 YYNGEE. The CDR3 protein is CASSGTSGKQGEQFF. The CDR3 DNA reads TGTGCCAGCAGCGGTACTAGCGGGAAGCAGGGTGAGCAGTTCTTC. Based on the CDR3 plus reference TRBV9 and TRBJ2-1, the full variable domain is DSGVTQTPKHLITATGQRVTLRCSPRSGDLSVYWYQQSLDQGLQFLIQYYNGEERAKGNILERFSAQQFPDLHSELNLSSLELGDSALYFCASSGTSGKQGEQFFGPGTRLTVL.

CDR3 sequence reads: CSVDISLLRNEQFF. CDR3 nucleotides: TGCAGCGTGGACATATCTCTCCTACGCAATGAGCAGTTCTTC. V usage is TRBV29-1 and J usage is TRBJ2-1; perhaps TRBD1 as D (5 bases). CDR1 and CDR2 from the germline V gene are SQVTM and ANQGSEA. The CDR3 length is 14 residues. Trimming took off 6 bases at V and 6 bases at J, with 18 bases between the two ends.

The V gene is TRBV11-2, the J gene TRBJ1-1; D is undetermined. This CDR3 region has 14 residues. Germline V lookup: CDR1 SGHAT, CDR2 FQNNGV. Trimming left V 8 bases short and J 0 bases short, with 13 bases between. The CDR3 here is CASCWAVMNTEAFF. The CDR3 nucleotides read TGTGCCAGCTGTTGGGCCGTCATGAACACTGAAGCTTTCTTT.

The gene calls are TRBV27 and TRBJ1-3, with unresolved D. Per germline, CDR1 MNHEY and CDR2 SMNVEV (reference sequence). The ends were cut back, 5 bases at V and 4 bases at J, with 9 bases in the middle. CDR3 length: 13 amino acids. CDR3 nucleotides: TGTGCCAGCAGTGTCAGTGCCGGAAACACCATATATTTT. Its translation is CASSVSAGNTIYF.

The CDR3 nucleotides read TGTGCCAGCAGCTCGCGGACAGGGGGCAATCAGCCCCAGCATTTT. It encodes CASSSRTGGNQPQHF. This chain links TRBV7-8 with TRBJ1-5, with TRBD1 matching over 9 bases. With V trimmed by 4 bases and J by 2 bases, 3 bases remained unmatched. The germline V gene has CDR1 SGHVS and CDR2 FQNEAQ. The CDR3 has 15 residues.

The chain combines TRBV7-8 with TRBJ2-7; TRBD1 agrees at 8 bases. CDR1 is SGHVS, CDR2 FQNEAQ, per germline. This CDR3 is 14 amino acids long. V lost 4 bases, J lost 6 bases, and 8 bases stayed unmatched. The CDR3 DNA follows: TGTGCCAGCAGCTCAGAGGGGACAGGCCGCGAGCAGTACTTC. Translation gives CASSSEGTGREQYF.